This entry features one T cell receptor (beta chain) sequence. V dropped 5 bases and J dropped 1; count of bases not matched to a gene: 11. CDR1 is LNHDA, CDR2 SQIVND, per germline (reference sequence). This CDR3 is 19 amino acids long. This sample was taken from a study of shared clonotypes between healthy human individuals. TCRdb's copy holds only in-frame clones and misses some; the assay was immunoSEQ multiplex PCR. The top ten hold less than 2% of the sample, which has about 710,000 clones, approximately 77% seen once. Sequencing was carried out using memory CD4+ T cells sorted from blood. Subset meaning: CD45RA-negative fraction. The TCR originated in a woman under 40 in good health. The gene calls are TRBV19 and TRBJ2-1, with 13 bases identical to TRBD2. The CDR3: CASSSPGLAGVRSYNEQFF. The CDR3 DNA reads TGTGCCAGTAGTTCACCAGGACTAGCGGGAGTAAGGTCCTACAATGAGCAGTTCTTC.